This is a list of T cell receptor beta chains from one sample in a study of blood T cell repertoires in COVID-19. Profiling relied on immunoSEQ multiplex PCR, and the TCRdb table lists in-frame clones only, not all of them. The table includes a few hundred thousand clones, 70% to 90% detected once. The material sequenced was peripheral blood. The receptors here all came from a woman aged 60-75 years with COVID-19, enrolled during active disease. Each CDR3 is given without its conserved first and last residue. The order of the fields is CDR3 length, clone size, V gene, J gene, CDR3 protein. Rows may omit the clone size; those that give it use once, few, many or a size class.

CDR3 length: 14; clone size: -; V gene: TRBV19; J gene: TRBJ2-1; CDR3 protein: ASSSGSGRRGNEQF
CDR3 length: 11; clone size: -; V gene: TRBV12-3/TRBV12-4; J gene: TRBJ2-5; CDR3 protein: ASSGTGKETQY
CDR3 length: 14; clone size: -; V gene: TRBV6-5; J gene: TRBJ2-3; CDR3 protein: ASSYGVALGTDTQY
CDR3 length: 10; clone size: -; V gene: TRBV6-6; J gene: TRBJ2-7; CDR3 protein: ASSQLGFEQY
CDR3 length: 12; clone size: -; V gene: TRBV11-3; J gene: TRBJ2-5; CDR3 protein: ASSLGGAEETQY
CDR3 length: 13; clone size: -; V gene: TRBV6-6; J gene: TRBJ2-7; CDR3 protein: ASSYDDRGPYEQY
CDR3 length: 12; clone size: -; V gene: TRBV5-1; J gene: TRBJ1-2; CDR3 protein: ASSPGGGVGGYT
CDR3 length: 11; clone size: few; V gene: TRBV19; J gene: TRBJ1-5; CDR3 protein: ASSIDFNQPQH
CDR3 length: 12; clone size: -; V gene: TRBV5-1; J gene: TRBJ1-5; CDR3 protein: ASSFVGGNQPQH
CDR3 length: 12; clone size: -; V gene: TRBV6-5; J gene: TRBJ2-4; CDR3 protein: ASSPDSPPGIQY
CDR3 length: 14; clone size: -; V gene: TRBV7-2; J gene: TRBJ2-1; CDR3 protein: ASSPIKAGLVDEQF
CDR3 length: 13; clone size: -; V gene: TRBV5-5; J gene: TRBJ2-7; CDR3 protein: ASSLAPGGLYEQY
CDR3 length: 13; clone size: few; V gene: TRBV27; J gene: TRBJ2-5; CDR3 protein: ASANSGGGQGTQY
CDR3 length: 14; clone size: -; V gene: TRBV9; J gene: TRBJ2-7; CDR3 protein: ASSVEWDRGRDEQY
CDR3 length: 11; clone size: -; V gene: TRBV4-2; J gene: TRBJ1-1; CDR3 protein: ASSQDLLTEAF
CDR3 length: 12; clone size: few; V gene: TRBV18; J gene: TRBJ2-7; CDR3 protein: ASSPTTESYEQY
CDR3 length: 11; clone size: once; V gene: TRBV9; J gene: TRBJ1-2; CDR3 protein: ASSVVGGNGYT
CDR3 length: 17; clone size: -; V gene: TRBV3-1/TRBV3-2; J gene: TRBJ2-7; CDR3 protein: ASSRRLSGQGTGGYEQY
CDR3 length: 15; clone size: -; V gene: TRBV19; J gene: TRBJ2-1; CDR3 protein: ASSPGLAGASYNEQF
CDR3 length: 15; clone size: -; V gene: TRBV30; J gene: TRBJ1-2; CDR3 protein: AWSVRGRGDRRAGYT
CDR3 length: 12; clone size: once; V gene: TRBV3-1/TRBV3-2; J gene: TRBJ1-5; CDR3 protein: ASSQDRVHQPQH
CDR3 length: 12; clone size: -; V gene: TRBV15; J gene: TRBJ1-2; CDR3 protein: ATRPIGNNYGYT
CDR3 length: 13; clone size: -; V gene: TRBV7-9; J gene: TRBJ2-3; CDR3 protein: ASSLVLAGADTQY
CDR3 length: 12; clone size: -; V gene: TRBV15; J gene: TRBJ1-2; CDR3 protein: ATSRGGRGYGYT
CDR3 length: 13; clone size: -; V gene: TRBV9; J gene: TRBJ1-4; CDR3 protein: ASSVGRTATEKLF
CDR3 length: 15; clone size: -; V gene: TRBV9; J gene: TRBJ2-7; CDR3 protein: ASSVGASGDFSYEQY
CDR3 length: 11; clone size: -; V gene: TRBV6-4; J gene: TRBJ2-7; CDR3 protein: ASSRTTSYEQY
CDR3 length: 11; clone size: once; V gene: TRBV7-9; J gene: TRBJ1-3; CDR3 protein: AIQGLPGNTIY
CDR3 length: 13; clone size: once; V gene: TRBV30; J gene: TRBJ2-1; CDR3 protein: ASRSSGRRYNEQF
CDR3 length: 13; clone size: once; V gene: TRBV5-1; J gene: TRBJ1-1; CDR3 protein: ASSTGDTDSTEAF
CDR3 length: 11; clone size: -; V gene: TRBV6-2/TRBV6-3; J gene: TRBJ2-7; CDR3 protein: ASSFSGRDEQY
CDR3 length: 13; clone size: -; V gene: TRBV13; J gene: TRBJ2-1; CDR3 protein: ASSPLREGGHEQF
CDR3 length: 13; clone size: -; V gene: TRBV19; J gene: TRBJ2-6; CDR3 protein: ASSISRGWANVLT
CDR3 length: 12; clone size: -; V gene: TRBV19; J gene: TRBJ1-2; CDR3 protein: ASSLGTAVYGYT
CDR3 length: 11; clone size: -; V gene: TRBV5-1; J gene: TRBJ1-2; CDR3 protein: ASSPGQGNGYT
CDR3 length: 11; clone size: -; V gene: TRBV5-1; J gene: TRBJ2-7; CDR3 protein: ASSLRPGGEQY
CDR3 length: 11; clone size: -; V gene: TRBV19; J gene: TRBJ2-4; CDR3 protein: ASSIQARDIQY
CDR3 length: 12; clone size: -; V gene: TRBV30; J gene: TRBJ1-3; CDR3 protein: AGSGFWTGNTIY
CDR3 length: 13; clone size: -; V gene: TRBV7-2; J gene: TRBJ2-7; CDR3 protein: ASSLSHLSSYEQY
CDR3 length: 13; clone size: -; V gene: TRBV30; J gene: TRBJ2-5; CDR3 protein: AWSQTGTSGETQY
CDR3 length: 12; clone size: -; V gene: TRBV5-1; J gene: TRBJ1-6; CDR3 protein: ASSAGQGNSPLH
CDR3 length: 13; clone size: -; V gene: TRBV7-8; J gene: TRBJ2-1; CDR3 protein: ASSLTLTSYNEQF
CDR3 length: 11; clone size: -; V gene: TRBV7-8; J gene: TRBJ1-1; CDR3 protein: ASSLQGRTEAF
CDR3 length: 12; clone size: -; V gene: TRBV6-6; J gene: TRBJ2-7; CDR3 protein: ASRQTGGGYEQY
CDR3 length: 14; clone size: -; V gene: TRBV7-9; J gene: TRBJ1-1; CDR3 protein: ASSLGGTGANTEAF
CDR3 length: 12; clone size: few; V gene: TRBV2; J gene: TRBJ1-5; CDR3 protein: ASSSESGNQPQH
CDR3 length: 9; clone size: -; V gene: TRBV28; J gene: TRBJ2-7; CDR3 protein: ATGTHYEQY
CDR3 length: 16; clone size: -; V gene: TRBV9; J gene: TRBJ2-2; CDR3 protein: ASSVEPLGGAYTGELF
CDR3 length: 8; clone size: few; V gene: TRBV19; J gene: TRBJ2-1; CDR3 protein: ASSRDQTF
CDR3 length: 12; clone size: -; V gene: TRBV30; J gene: TRBJ1-4; CDR3 protein: AWSEGRGQEELF